This T cell receptor beta chain was sequenced during a study of shared clonotypes between healthy human individuals. V was shortened by 5 bases and J by 0 bases, with 11 bases between the two germline ends. This CDR3 is 14 amino acids long. CDR1 and CDR2 from the germline V gene are SGHTA and FQGTGA. The protocol was immunoSEQ multiplex PCR, while the TCRdb copy is restricted to in-frame clones and leaves out a portion. The sample records over a million clones, around three quarters being singletons. The sample was memory CD4+ T cells from PBMCs. Indicated subset: CD45RA-negative fraction. The chain links TRBV7-3 to TRBJ2-7; tentatively, D is TRBD1 or TRBD2 (5 bases each). The clonotype was recovered from a man between 18 and 35 years old in good health. Some clones in this sample may be carry-over from other donors' samples. Written as DNA, the CDR3 is TGTGCCAGCAGCCCCGGGACCTACTCCTACGAGCAGTACTTC. Translated: CASSPGTYSYEQYF.